These 21 T cell receptor beta chains were sequenced from one sample in a study of blood T cells in healthy people across ages (dated by TCRdb to between 2015 and 2016). Receptor amplification or capture employed 5' RACE. TCRdb names Illumina HiSeq 2500 as the instrument used. A second about 7 to 12 cycle PCR used a sample-barcoded 5' primer and a J-beta primer mix. Using fastp trimming at Q25 and MiXCR clonotype assembly, TCRdb reanalyzed the public sequencing data and kept in-frame beta chains. Merged by CDR3 protein, the rows form single entries marked with the most common genes and DNA. The sample table holds roughly 1 million distinct CDR3 sequences, of which 20% to 25% were seen once. The top ten constitute about 0.72% of the sample. This same sample was also part of a study on T cells of mothers and their children.

Sequencing input: blood. The receptor source for this set is a girl aged 2 to 9 in good health.

V is TRBV15 and J is TRBJ2-3; D is unclear. Germline V gene sequence: CDR1 LNHNV, CDR2 YYDKDF (reference sequence). The ends were cut back, 0 bases at V and 5 bases at J, with 18 bases in the middle. This CDR3 spans 17 amino acids. The CDR3: CATSRDTSLKRLDTQYF. The CDR3 nucleotides read TGTGCCACCAGCAGAGATACCTCCTTGAAGCGTCTAGATACGCAGTATTTT.

This clonotype was counted only a few times. The chain couples TRBV6-1 to TRBJ1-6, with a possible D match to TRBD1 (5 bases). Per germline, CDR1 MNHNS and CDR2 SASEGT. Trimming cost V 2 bases and J 14 bases, with 28 bases left between them. The CDR3 is 18 amino acids. CDR3 sequence reads: CASSESLLLARHVRALHF. DNA of the CDR3: TGTGCCAGCAGTGAATCCTTATTACTAGCCCGGCATGTCAGGGCCCTCCACTTT.

This clonotype appeared a few times. The chain carries TRBV6-5 and TRBJ1-2, with D hard to call. With 8 bases removed from V and 1 base from J, the gap between germline ends came to 8 bases. CDR1 is MNHEY, CDR2 SVGAGI, per germline. This CDR3 has 12 residues. The CDR3 sequence: CASVHRNYGYTF. The CDR3 bases are TGTGCCAGCGTGCACCGTAACTATGGCTACACCTTC.

V is TRBV18 and J is TRBJ1-5; D gene uncertain. CDR1 is KGHSH, CDR2 LQKENI, per germline. The V end lost 1 base, the J end lost 1 base, and 11 bases lay between the germline ends. This CDR3 spans 16 amino acids. CDR3 DNA sequence: TGTGCCAGCTCACCACAGGCGGGGAGCAGCAATCAGCCCCAGCATTTT. Encoded protein: CASSPQAGSSNQPQHF. Supplemented by reference TRBV18 and TRBJ1-5, the full variable domain reads NAGVMQNPRHLVRRRGQEARLRCSPMKGHSHVYWYRQLPEEGLKFMVYLQKENIIDESGMPKERFSAEFPKEGPSILRIQQVVRGDSAAYFCASSPQAGSSNQPQHFGDGTRLSIL.

The V call is TRBV2, the J call TRBJ2-3; perhaps TRBD2 as D (6 bases). The CDR3 is 14 residues long. Germline V gives CDR1 SNHLY, CDR2 FYNNEI. Trimming took 7 bases from V and 6 from J, leaving 17 bases between them. In nucleotides, the CDR3 is TGTGCCAGCACGGGGCGGGAAGGATCGGATACGCAGTATTTT. Its translation: CASTGREGSDTQYF.

In its sample, this clonotype was seen a few times. The genes are TRBV9 and TRBJ2-2; no clear D gene. The V gene lost 0 bases and the J gene lost 3 bases, with 3 bases spanning the gap. Germline CDR1 SGDLS, CDR2 YYNGEE. The CDR3 covers 13 residues. This CDR3 reads CASSVADTGELFF. The DNA of the CDR3 is TGTGCCAGCAGCGTAGCTGACACCGGGGAGCTGTTTTTT. The full variable domain, rest sourced from reference TRBV9 and TRBJ2-2, is DSGVTQTPKHLITATGQRVTLRCSPRSGDLSVYWYQQSLDQGLQFLIQYYNGEERAKGNILERFSAQQFPDLHSELNLSSLELGDSALYFCASSVADTGELFFGEGSRLTVL.

The gene calls are TRBV18 and TRBJ2-3, with D unresolved. From germline, CDR1 is KGHSH and CDR2 LQKENI. Trimming left V 3 bases short and J 6 bases short, with 13 bases between. The CDR3 runs to 14 residues. The DNA for the CDR3 is TGTGCCAGCTCACCGTACGATAGTGAGGATACGCAGTATTTT. Encoded protein: CASSPYDSEDTQYF.

Many counts were recorded for this clonotype. The rearrangement uses TRBV7-2 and TRBJ2-4, with unresolved D. The CDR3 length is 16 residues. V was pared by 1 base and J by 6 bases, with 16 bases between. Per germline, CDR1 SGHTA and CDR2 FQGNSA. The CDR3 here is CASSLGPRSGGNIQYF. As DNA, the CDR3 is TGTGCCAGCAGCTTAGGTCCGCGGTCAGGCGGAAACATTCAGTACTTC.

This clonotype has more than one count but fewer than ten. This rearrangement joins TRBV18 to TRBJ2-5; D gene uncertain. The germline V and J ends were trimmed by 3 bases and 5 bases, with 7 bases remaining between them. This CDR3 is built from 12 residues. Per the germline V gene, CDR1 is KGHSH and CDR2 is LQKENI. The CDR3 is CASSPFTETQYF. CDR3 DNA: TGTGCCAGCTCACCTTTCACGGAGACCCAGTACTTC.

The V and J genes are TRBV20-1 and TRBJ2-5; the D gene could be TRBD1 or TRBD2 (6 bases each). The J call may be incorrect, as the DNA end agrees better with TRBJ2-7. The CDR3 totals 16 residues. CDR1 and CDR2 from the germline V gene are DFQATT and SNEGSKA (reference sequence). The CDR3 region is CSARDTARGPSYEQYF. The CDR3 DNA is TGCAGTGCTAGAGATACGGCACGGGGGCCCTCCTACGAGCAGTACTTC.

This clonotype was seen only a few times. The chain uses TRBV12-3 or TRBV12-4 and TRBJ2-5, with 8 bases identical to TRBD2. This CDR3 has 14 amino acids. V was pared by 6 bases and J by 2 bases, with 5 bases of the junction left unmatched. The CDR3 DNA is TGTGCCAGCAGAATTACTAGCGGACAAGAGACCCAGTACTTC. It specifies CASRITSGQETQYF.

In its sample, this clonotype was seen a few times. V gene TRBV20-1 combines with J gene TRBJ1-2; D unclear. Germline values: CDR1 DFQATT, CDR2 SNEGSKA (reference sequence). V was clipped by 1 base and J by 2 bases, with 8 bases between them. This CDR3 region has 13 residues. Written as DNA, the CDR3 is TGCAGTGCTAGAGCCAAAACGAACTATGGCTACACCTTC. Its translation is CSARAKTNYGYTF.

J is TRBJ2-5 and V is TRBV7-9; D is ambiguous. From germline, CDR1 is SEHNR and CDR2 FQNEAQ (reference sequence). This CDR3 is built from 13 residues. V lost 8 bases and J lost 0, with 10 bases in between. CDR3: CASGRANQETQYF. CDR3 DNA sequence: TGTGCCAGCGGCCGAGCCAACCAAGAGACCCAGTACTTC.

The V call is TRBV6-5, the J call TRBJ2-1, with TRBD2 matching over 10 bases. In germline, CDR1 is MNHEY, CDR2 SVGAGI. J was trimmed by 7 bases and V by 8 bases; bases with no gene match: 5. The CDR3 sequence is 13 residues long. CDR3 DNA sequence: TGTGCCAGCTCCCAACTAGCGGGAAATGAGCAGTTCTTC. Translating it yields CASSQLAGNEQFF.

The chain joins TRBV5-1 to TRBJ2-3, with TRBD2 matching 11 bases. Germline values: CDR1 SGHRS, CDR2 YFSETQ. This CDR3 region has 16 residues. Germline trimming cut 6 bases from V and 2 bases from J; bases unmatched to any gene: 8. CDR3 bases: TGCGCCAGCAACCGTGCTAGCGGGAGGACCACAGATACGCAGTATTTT. Its protein is CASNRASGRTTDTQYF.

This clonotype came up a few times. One end of the junction is discordant with germline, which a read error may explain. The rearrangement joins TRBV4-1 to TRBJ1-5; D gene uncertain. The CDR3 is made up of 15 amino acids. CDR1 and CDR2 (germline): MGHRA, YSYEKL. This chain's CDR3 is CASSPPLGSNQPQHF. The CDR3 DNA reads TGCGCCAGCAGCCCCCCCCTGGGTAGCAATCAGCCTCAGCATTTT.

This clonotype has a handful of counts. The chain uses TRBV29-1 and TRBJ2-2; D gene uncertain. The germline gives CDR1 SQVTM, CDR2 ANQGSEA. V lost 5 bases and J lost 0, with 10 bases in between. The CDR3 has 14 residues. The CDR3, as DNA: TGCAGCGTTTGGGCGGTATCGAACACCGGGGAGCTGTTTTTT. Its translation is CSVWAVSNTGELFF.

V gene TRBV12-3 or TRBV12-4 combines with J gene TRBJ1-5; D uncertain. Trimming removed 6 bases from V and 0 bases from J, with 9 bases in between. The CDR3 covers 14 residues. Here the CDR3 DNA reads TGTGCCAGCAGCGAGGGAAATAGCAATCAGCCCCAGCATTTT. It translates to CASSEGNSNQPQHF.

The gene calls are TRBV20-1 and TRBJ2-1; 11 nucleotides match TRBD2. The V and J ends lost 6 bases and 6 bases, in that order; junction bases with no gene match: 10. The CDR3 loop spans 15 amino acids. Germline V gene lookup returns CDR1 DFQATT and CDR2 SNEGSKA (reference sequence). The CDR3 bases are TGCAGTGCCCCAGAGGCTAGCGGGGGGTCCAATGAGCAGTTCTTC. The encoded protein is CSAPEASGGSNEQFF.

This clonotype is a singleton in its sample. CDR3: CAIKGTGNNGYTF. In DNA form, the CDR3 reads TGTGCCATCAAAGGGACAGGGAATAATGGCTACACCTTC. This chain uses TRBV25-1 with TRBJ1-2; the match to TRBD1 covers 9 bases. CDR3 length: 13 amino acids. After removal of 10 bases from V and 6 bases from J, the junction contained 9 bases not matched to a gene. Germline lookup yields CDR1 MGHDK and CDR2 SYGVNS.

Only a few counts were recorded for this clonotype. The CDR3 region has the DNA TGTGCCAGCAGCTTAGGGTCGGTGGCAGGGAACTCACCCCTCCACTTT. Protein product: CASSLGSVAGNSPLHF. This chain links TRBV7-4 with TRBJ1-6, with a possible D match to TRBD1 (5 bases). V was clipped by 1 base and J by 10 bases, with 17 bases between them. This CDR3 comprises 16 residues. CDR1 and CDR2 from the germline V gene are SGHVT and SQSDAQ. The variable domain in full, completed from reference TRBV7-4 and TRBJ1-6, reads GAGVSQSPRYKVAKRGRDVALRCDSISGHVTLYWYRQTLGQGSEVLTYSQSDAQRDKSGRPSGRFSAERPERSVSTLKIQRTEQGDSAVYLCASSLGSVAGNSPLHFGNGTRLTVT.